The 20 T cell receptor beta chains given below trace back to one sample, sequenced in a study of shared clonotypes between healthy human individuals. Produced via immunoSEQ multiplex PCR; TCRdb's table is partial and in-frame only. The data contain 2 million to 3 million clones, around 90% of them seen just once; the ten biggest clones take up over 0.12%. The sequencing sample was made of naive CD4+ T cells sorted from blood. Subset noted: CD45RA+ positively selected. The receptors originated from a man younger than 35 in good health.

The CDR3 here is CATSRDGRKETQYF. As DNA, the CDR3 is TGTGCCACCAGCAGAGATGGCAGAAAAGAGACCCAGTACTTC. The J gene is TRBJ2-5, the V gene TRBV15; D unresolved. Germline assignment: CDR1 LNHNV and CDR2 YYDKDF (reference sequence). This CDR3 spans 14 amino acids. V was pared by 0 bases and J by 3 bases, with 8 bases between.

Details on this clone: This CDR3 is also generated by other DNA sequences in the sample. The chain links TRBV20-1 to TRBJ1-2; 8 bases line up with TRBD1. The CDR3 spans 11 residues. Looked up from germline, CDR1 is DFQATT and CDR2 is SNEGSKA (reference sequence). The V segment lost 5 bases and the J segment 8 bases; nucleotides outside the gene matches: 4. CDR3 sequence reads: CSASQGGGYTF. Here the CDR3 DNA reads TGCAGTGCTTCACAGGGGGGAGGCTACACCTTC.

V usage is TRBV9 and J usage is TRBJ1-1; D is unresolved. The CDR3 is made up of 13 amino acids. Germline loops: CDR1 SGDLS, CDR2 YYNGEE. V shed 4 bases and J shed 1 base, with 8 bases lying between them. The CDR3 sequence: CASSPRGNTEAFF. The DNA for the CDR3 is TGTGCCAGCAGCCCCCGAGGGAACACTGAAGCTTTCTTT.

The rearrangement links TRBV7-2 to TRBJ2-1; D is ambiguous. CDR3 size: 14 residues. The V gene's germline CDR1 is SGHTA and CDR2 FQGNSA. V was trimmed by 8 bases and J by 1 base, leaving 12 bases between them. As DNA, the CDR3 is TGTGCCAGCCAGCCTGGCTATTCCTACAATGAGCAGTTCTTC. The encoded protein is CASQPGYSYNEQFF. Together with reference TRBV7-2 and TRBJ2-1, the CDR3 gives the full variable domain: GAGVSQSPSNKVTEKGKDVELRCDPISGHTALYWYRQSLGQGLEFLIYFQGNSAPDKSGLPSDRFSAERTGGSVSTLTIQRTQQEDSAVYLCASQPGYSYNEQFFGPGTRLTVL.

The chain recombines TRBV9 with TRBJ2-5; 11 bases line up with TRBD2. Germline V gene sequence: CDR1 SGDLS, CDR2 YYNGEE. CDR3 length: 17 amino acids. V was clipped by 0 bases and J by 2 bases; unmatched bases: 6. The chain's CDR3 is CASSVATSGGVQETQYF. The DNA of the CDR3 is TGTGCCAGCAGCGTAGCTACTAGCGGGGGAGTTCAAGAGACCCAGTACTTC. The entire variable domain, with the rest obtained from reference TRBV9 and TRBJ2-5, is as follows: DSGVTQTPKHLITATGQRVTLRCSPRSGDLSVYWYQQSLDQGLQFLIQYYNGEERAKGNILERFSAQQFPDLHSELNLSSLELGDSALYFCASSVATSGGVQETQYFGPGTRLLVL.

As regards this clone: Other DNA sequences in this sample translate to the same CDR3. This chain joins TRBV18 and TRBJ1-5, with D uncertain. The CDR3 contains 15 residues. The V end lost 1 base, the J end lost 1 base, and 8 bases lay between the germline ends. The V gene's germline CDR1 is KGHSH and CDR2 LQKENI. CDR3 in DNA: TGTGCCAGCTCACCACTAGGGCAGAGCAATCAGCCCCAGCATTTT. Translation: CASSPLGQSNQPQHF.

The CDR3 region has the DNA TGCGCCAGCAGCCCCCGAGGGGGGCCTGGGGCCAACGTCCTGACTTTC. It codes for CASSPRGGPGANVLTF. The V call is TRBV5-1, the J call TRBJ2-6; D tentatively fits TRBD1 or TRBD2 (6 bases each). The length of the CDR3 is 16 residues. The V and J ends lost 4 bases and 2 bases respectively, with 13 bases between them. Germline V gene data show CDR1 as SGHRS and CDR2 as YFSETQ.

This chain connects TRBV9 to TRBJ2-4; D not resolved. The V and J ends lost 4 bases and 6 bases respectively, with 11 bases between them. This CDR3 contains 13 residues. In germline, CDR1 is SGDLS, CDR2 YYNGEE. In DNA form, the CDR3 reads TGTGCCAGCAGCCCTAAAGACACAAACATTCAGTACTTC. Protein sequence: CASSPKDTNIQYF.

The chain couples TRBV7-2 to TRBJ2-3; D call uncertain. CDR1 SGHTA and CDR2 FQGNSA come from the germline V gene. The CDR3 has 15 amino acids. The ends were cut back, 1 base at V and 4 bases at J, with 12 bases in the middle. The CDR3, as DNA: TGTGCCAGCAGCTTAGTCTCCCAGCGCCCAGATACGCAGTATTTT. Protein product: CASSLVSQRPDTQYF.

The J gene is TRBJ2-7, the V gene TRBV2, with 10 bases aligning to TRBD1. Germline V gene sequence: CDR1 SNHLY, CDR2 FYNNEI. Unmatched junction bases numbered 8, after V lost 2 bases and J lost 7 bases. This CDR3 comprises 15 residues. The CDR3 loop is CASSELRQGAEEQYF. The CDR3 DNA sequence: TGTGCCAGCAGTGAACTCCGACAGGGGGCCGAAGAGCAGTACTTC.

The rearrangement uses TRBV6-5 and TRBJ1-2; the D gene is possibly TRBD1 (6 bases). The V gene's germline CDR1 is MNHEY and CDR2 SVGAGI. The CDR3 has 16 amino acids. V lost 2 bases and J lost 5, with 18 bases in between. The CDR3 nucleotides are TGTGCCAGCAGTTACACTGATCTTCAGGGGATATATGGCTACACCTTC. Its translation is CASSYTDLQGIYGYTF.

The V gene is TRBV14, the J gene TRBJ1-4; D gene uncertain. The CDR3 sequence is 17 residues long. CDR1 and CDR2 from the germline V gene are SGHDN and FVKESK. Deletions cut 1 base from V and 0 bases from J, with 12 bases between. CDR3 sequence (DNA): TGTGCCAGCAGCCAAGGGTACGCTCCAGCAACTAATGAAAAACTGTTTTTT. This translates into CASSQGYAPATNEKLFF.

J is TRBJ2-7 and V is TRBV5-4; 8 bases fit TRBD2. CDR1 SGHNT and CDR2 YYREEE come from the germline V gene (reference sequence). The V and J ends lost 3 bases and 4 bases, in that order; junction bases with no gene match: 6. CDR3 length: 14 amino acids. The CDR3 DNA is TGTGCCAGCAGCTCGGGACTAGGCCAGTACGAGCAGTACTTC. Encoded protein: CASSSGLGQYEQYF.

This sequence joins TRBV7-2 and TRBJ1-3, with TRBD1 matching 8 bases. The germline CDR1 and CDR2 sequences are SGHTA and FQGNSA. Trimming at V came to 1 base and at J to 4 bases, leaving 3 bases not matched to a gene. CDR3 length: 15 amino acids. The chain's CDR3 is CASSLVRGQGNTIYF. CDR3 DNA sequence: TGTGCCAGCAGCTTAGTCAGGGGGCAAGGAAACACCATATATTTT.

CDR3 in DNA: TGCGCCAGCAGCCAAAGGGGGACAGGGGCCAACACTGAAGCTTTCTTT. It yields the protein CASSQRGTGANTEAFF. This chain connects TRBV4-1 to TRBJ1-1; 10 nucleotides match TRBD1. The V gene end was trimmed by 2 bases and the J gene end by 2 bases; junction bases not matched to a gene: 5. Germline loops: CDR1 MGHRA, CDR2 YSYEKL. CDR3 size: 16 residues.

The chain links TRBV29-1 to TRBJ2-3; no reliable D call. V was shortened by 2 bases and J by 8 bases, with 8 bases between the two germline ends. CDR1 is SQVTM, CDR2 ANQGSEA, per germline. CDR3 length: 11 residues. The CDR3 DNA follows: TGCAGCGTTGAACTCAAGGGTACGCAGTATTTT. It specifies CSVELKGTQYF.

About this clone itself: Other nucleotide sequences in the sample specify the same CDR3. The J gene is TRBJ2-7, the V gene TRBV5-1, with 7 bases identical to TRBD2. There are 14 residues in the CDR3. The V and J ends lost 2 bases and 1 base, in that order; junction bases with no gene match: 3. Per the germline V gene, CDR1 is SGHRS and CDR2 is YFSETQ. The CDR3 coding sequence is TGCGCCAGCAGCTTATCCGGGGGGTCCTACGAGCAGTACTTC. It encodes CASSLSGGSYEQYF. Supplemented by reference TRBV5-1 and TRBJ2-7, the full variable domain reads KAGVTQTPRYLIKTRGQQVTLSCSPISGHRSVSWYQQTPGQGLQFLFEYFSETQRNKGNFPGRFSGRQFSNSRSEMNVSTLELGDSALYLCASSLSGGSYEQYFGPGTRLTVT.

The gene calls are TRBV7-2 and TRBJ2-7; TRBD1 matches at 9 bases. Germline V gives CDR1 SGHTA, CDR2 FQGNSA. V was clipped by 6 bases and J by 5 bases; unmatched bases: 8. The CDR3 contains 14 residues. The CDR3 is CASREQGAKNEQYF. CDR3 sequence (DNA): TGTGCCAGCAGGGAACAGGGGGCGAAGAACGAGCAGTACTTC. Full variable domain (missing parts from reference TRBV7-2 and TRBJ2-7): GAGVSQSPSNKVTEKGKDVELRCDPISGHTALYWYRQSLGQGLEFLIYFQGNSAPDKSGLPSDRFSAERTGGSVSTLTIQRTQQEDSAVYLCASREQGAKNEQYFGPGTRLTVT.

The genes are TRBV18 and TRBJ1-5; unclear D gene. The germline CDR1 and CDR2 sequences are KGHSH and LQKENI. Trimming stripped 3 bases from V and 0 bases from J, with 6 bases between. The length of the CDR3 is 14 residues. CDR3 DNA: TGTGCCAGCTCACCCCCGGTTAGCAATCAGCCCCAGCATTTT. It encodes CASSPPVSNQPQHF.

This rearrangement joins TRBV2 to TRBJ2-3; D uncertain. V was clipped by 5 bases and J by 9 bases, with 6 bases between them. The length of the CDR3 is 10 residues. Germline CDR1 and CDR2: SNHLY and FYNNEI. CDR3 in amino acids: CASSTGTQYF. The CDR3 DNA sequence: TGTGCCAGCAGTACCGGGACGCAGTATTTT. The variable domain in full, with the rest retrieved from reference TRBV2 and TRBJ2-3, is EPEVTQTPSHQVTQMGQEVILRCVPISNHLYFYWYRQILGQKVEFLVSFYNNEISEKSEIFDDQFSVERPDGSNFTLKIRSTKLEDSAMYFCASSTGTQYFGPGTRLTVL.